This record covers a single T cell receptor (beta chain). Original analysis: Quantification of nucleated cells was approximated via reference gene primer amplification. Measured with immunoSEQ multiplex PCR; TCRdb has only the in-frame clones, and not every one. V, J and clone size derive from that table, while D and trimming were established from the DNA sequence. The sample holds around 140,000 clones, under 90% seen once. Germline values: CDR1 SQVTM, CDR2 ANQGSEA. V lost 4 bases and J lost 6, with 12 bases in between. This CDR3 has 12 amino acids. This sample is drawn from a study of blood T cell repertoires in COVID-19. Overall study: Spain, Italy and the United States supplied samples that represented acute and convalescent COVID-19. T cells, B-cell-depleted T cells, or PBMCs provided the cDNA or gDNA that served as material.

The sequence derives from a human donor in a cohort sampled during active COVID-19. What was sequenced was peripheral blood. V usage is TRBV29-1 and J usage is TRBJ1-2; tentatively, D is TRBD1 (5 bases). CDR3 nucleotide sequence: TGCAGCGTTGTCAGGGCAACACATGGCTACACCTTC. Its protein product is CSVVRATHGYTF.